Listed below are T cell receptor beta chains from one sample, sequenced in a study of blood T cell repertoires in COVID-19. Repertoires were generated with immunoSEQ multiplex PCR, while TCRdb's copy carries only in-frame clones and drops some. Among roughly 280,000 clones, around four fifths were seen once, and the ten largest hold under 5.5%. The sample consisted of peripheral blood. These receptors were taken from a man between 60 and 75 years old who had recovered from COVID-19. Each CDR3 is given with its conserved first and last residue. A D gene is named only where the DNA matches it firmly. Size is stated for part of the rows, as once, few or many counts, or as a class when the clone is expanded.

V: TRBV5-1; size: few; J: TRBJ2-7; D: NA; CDR3: CASSSRGSGPTYEQYF; DNA: TGCGCCAGCAGCTCCCGGGGGAGCGGGCCTACCTACGAGCAGTACTTC
V: TRBV11-3; size: NA; J: TRBJ2-1; D: TRBD1; CDR3: CASSPRQGPGNEQFF; DNA: TGTGCCAGCAGCCCGCGACAGGGTCCTGGGAATGAGCAGTTCTTC
V: TRBV5-1; size: NA; J: TRBJ1-2; D: TRBD1; CDR3: CASSSPGQGGYGYTF; DNA: TGCGCCAGCAGCTCTCCGGGACAGGGGGGCTATGGCTACACCTTC
V: TRBV28; size: NA; J: TRBJ1-5; D: NA; CDR3: CASRQVTNQPQHF; DNA: TGTGCCAGTAGACAGGTAACCAATCAGCCCCAGCATTTT
V: TRBV6-4; size: NA; J: TRBJ2-7; D: NA; CDR3: CASRFDQGMSYEQYF; DNA: TGTGCCAGCAGATTTGATCAGGGGATGTCCTACGAGCAGTACTTC
V: TRBV2; size: few; J: TRBJ2-2; D: TRBD1; CDR3: CASRSGTANTGELFF; DNA: TGTGCCAGCAGATCCGGGACAGCGAACACCGGGGAGCTGTTTTTT
V: TRBV9; size: NA; J: TRBJ1-2; D: NA; CDR3: CASSVSGGAYGYTF; DNA: TGTGCCAGCAGCGTAAGTGGGGGGGCGTACGGCTACACCTTC
V: TRBV2; size: NA; J: TRBJ2-1; D: TRBD1; CDR3: CASSRTGGIYNEQFF; DNA: TGTGCCAGCAGCCGGACAGGGGGGATATACAATGAGCAGTTCTTC
V: TRBV11-3; size: NA; J: TRBJ2-5; D: TRBD2; CDR3: CASSLGLAGGRQETQYF; DNA: TGTGCCAGCAGCCTGGGACTAGCGGGAGGAAGACAAGAGACCCAGTACTTC
V: TRBV7-3; size: NA; J: TRBJ2-5; D: TRBD1; CDR3: CASSPSGTGGETQYF; DNA: TGTGCCAGCAGCCCGAGCGGGACAGGGGGAGAGACCCAGTACTTC
V: TRBV6-5; size: NA; J: TRBJ1-6; D: NA; CDR3: CASSYESARYNSPLHF; DNA: TGTGCCAGCAGTTACGAGAGCGCGCGATATAATTCACCCCTCCACTTT
V: TRBV6-2/TRBV6-3; size: once; J: TRBJ2-3; D: NA; CDR3: CASSYPSGHGLVRTDTQYF; DNA: TGTGCCAGCAGTTACCCCTCGGGACATGGGTTGGTACGCACAGATACGCAGTATTTT
V: TRBV30; size: few; J: TRBJ1-3; D: NA; CDR3: CAYKNLQKSGNTIYF; DNA: TGTGCCTACAAAAACCTTCAGAAATCTGGAAACACCATATATTTT
V: TRBV19; size: few; J: TRBJ1-6; D: TRBD1; CDR3: CASSSPGQGYSPLHF; DNA: TGTGCCAGTAGTTCGCCGGGACAGGGTTATTCACCCCTCCACTTT
V: TRBV27; size: NA; J: TRBJ1-6; D: TRBD1; CDR3: CASSPRQGMTPLHF; DNA: TGTGCCAGCAGTCCGCGACAGGGGATGACACCCCTCCACTTT
V: TRBV4-2; size: NA; J: TRBJ2-3; D: NA; CDR3: CASSQGTSTDTQYF; DNA: TGTGCCAGCAGCCAAGGAACTAGCACAGATACGCAGTATTTT
V: TRBV5-5; size: NA; J: TRBJ1-2; D: NA; CDR3: CASSLVSGAGYGYTF; DNA: TGTGCCAGCAGCTTGGTATCAGGGGCAGGATATGGCTACACCTTC
V: TRBV24-1; size: NA; J: TRBJ2-5; D: TRBD1; CDR3: CATSEAGTGGETQYF; DNA: TGTGCCACCAGTGAGGCCGGGACAGGGGGAGAGACCCAGTACTTC
V: TRBV6-2/TRBV6-3; size: NA; J: TRBJ2-3; D: TRBD2; CDR3: CASSYTRLAAPPDTQYF; DNA: TGTGCCAGCAGTTACACCAGACTAGCTGCCCCCCCAGATACGCAGTATTTT
V: TRBV19; size: NA; J: TRBJ2-5; D: TRBD2; CDR3: CASTSGGAGETQYF; DNA: TGTGCCAGTACTAGCGGGGGGGCCGGTGAGACCCAGTACTTC
V: TRBV5-6; size: NA; J: TRBJ2-2; D: NA; CDR3: CASSLGSGMRELFF; DNA: TGTGCCAGCAGCTTGGGGTCCGGTATGAGGGAGCTGTTTTTT
V: TRBV5-8; size: NA; J: TRBJ1-5; D: TRBD1; CDR3: CASSLGTGVRNQPQHF; DNA: TGTGCCAGCAGCTTGGGGACAGGGGTTCGCAATCAGCCCCAGCATTTT
V: TRBV11-2; size: NA; J: TRBJ2-1; D: TRBD1; CDR3: CASSYPDRPHNEQFF; DNA: TGTGCCAGCAGCTATCCGGACAGGCCGCACAATGAGCAGTTCTTC
V: TRBV4-1; size: NA; J: TRBJ2-7; D: TRBD2; CDR3: CASSLSRERDDEQYF; DNA: TGCGCCAGCAGCTTAAGCCGGGAGCGGGATGACGAGCAGTACTTC
V: TRBV10-1; size: NA; J: TRBJ1-1; D: TRBD1; CDR3: CASSETGGTEAFF; DNA: TGCGCCAGCAGTGAGACAGGGGGGACTGAAGCTTTCTTT
V: TRBV21-1; size: NA; J: TRBJ2-1; D: NA; CDR3: CASSKCGSSYNEQFF; DNA: TGTGCCAGCAGCAAGTGCGGTAGCTCCTACAATGAGCAGTTCTTC
V: TRBV5-5; size: NA; J: TRBJ2-2; D: NA; CDR3: CASSLRTVRTGELFF; DNA: TGTGCCAGCAGCTTGCGGACTGTGAGAACCGGGGAGCTGTTTTTT
V: TRBV6-4; size: NA; J: TRBJ2-1; D: NA; CDR3: CASSIDTGSSYNEQFF; DNA: TGTGCCAGCAGTATTGATACAGGGAGCTCCTACAATGAGCAGTTCTTC
V: TRBV6-6; size: NA; J: TRBJ2-1; D: NA; CDR3: CASSRPGGRNNEQFF; DNA: TGTGCCAGCAGCCGACCTGGGGGGAGGAATAATGAGCAGTTCTTC
V: TRBV10-3; size: NA; J: TRBJ2-2; D: NA; CDR3: CAISPGTGELFF; DNA: TGTGCCATCAGTCCGGGGACCGGGGAGCTGTTTTTT
V: TRBV5-6; size: NA; J: TRBJ1-2; D: NA; CDR3: CASSSDSYGYTF; DNA: TGTGCCAGCAGCTCGGACAGTTATGGCTACACCTTC
V: TRBV7-2; size: few; J: TRBJ2-1; D: NA; CDR3: CASSLGAGSYNEQFF; DNA: TGTGCCAGCAGCTTAGGAGCAGGCTCCTACAATGAGCAGTTCTTC
V: TRBV4-1; size: once; J: TRBJ2-1; D: NA; CDR3: CASSLRTASNEQFF; DNA: TGCGCCAGCAGCCTTAGGACTGCGTCCAATGAGCAGTTCTTC
V: TRBV28; size: NA; J: TRBJ2-3; D: TRBD2; CDR3: CASSLLGLAGPTDTQYF; DNA: TGTGCCAGCAGTTTATTGGGGCTAGCGGGACCCACAGATACGCAGTATTTT
V: TRBV5-1; size: NA; J: TRBJ1-1; D: NA; CDR3: CASSLANSNTEAFF; DNA: TGCGCCAGCAGCTTAGCGAATTCGAACACTGAAGCTTTCTTT
V: TRBV18; size: NA; J: TRBJ2-3; D: TRBD1; CDR3: CASSTHPTGFGTDTQYF; DNA: TGTGCCAGCTCAACCCACCCGACAGGGTTTGGAACAGATACGCAGTATTTT
V: TRBV2; size: NA; J: TRBJ2-7; D: TRBD2; CDR3: CASSEWLAGAREQYF; DNA: TGTGCCAGCAGTGAATGGCTAGCGGGAGCTCGGGAGCAGTACTTC
V: TRBV24-1; size: NA; J: TRBJ1-4; D: TRBD1; CDR3: CATSTGTGNEEKLFF; DNA: TGTGCCACCAGCACCGGGACAGGGAATGAAGAAAAACTGTTTTTT
V: TRBV11-2; size: NA; J: TRBJ2-1; D: NA; CDR3: CASTESVTGWSSYNEQFF; DNA: TGTGCCAGCACCGAGTCGGTAACTGGCTGGAGCTCCTACAATGAGCAGTTCTTC
V: TRBV5-1; size: NA; J: TRBJ2-1; D: TRBD2; CDR3: CASGGLAGVNNEQFF; DNA: TGCGCCAGCGGAGGACTAGCGGGAGTCAACAATGAGCAGTTCTTC
V: TRBV28; size: NA; J: TRBJ1-1; D: NA; CDR3: CASSPRREENTEAFF; DNA: TGTGCCAGCAGCCCCCGGCGGGAGGAGAACACTGAAGCTTTCTTT
V: TRBV5-8; size: NA; J: TRBJ2-3; D: TRBD2; CDR3: CASSSKLAGTAIDTQYF; DNA: TGTGCCAGCAGCTCCAAACTAGCGGGAACTGCTATAGATACGCAGTATTTT
V: TRBV6-6; size: NA; J: TRBJ2-5; D: NA; CDR3: CASSFADRGYQETQYF; DNA: TGTGCCAGCAGTTTCGCGGACAGAGGGTACCAAGAGACCCAGTACTTC
V: TRBV5-1; size: few; J: TRBJ2-1; D: NA; CDR3: CASSRQREGVGQFF; DNA: TGCGCCAGCAGTAGACAGAGAGAGGGGGTAGGGCAGTTCTTC
V: TRBV10-1; size: NA; J: TRBJ2-2; D: TRBD1; CDR3: CASSDSGTGSGELFF; DNA: TGCGCCAGCAGTGATTCCGGGACAGGGTCCGGGGAGCTGTTTTTT
V: TRBV2; size: NA; J: TRBJ2-1; D: TRBD2; CDR3: CASSVRGAYNEQFF; DNA: TGTGCCAGCAGTGTGCGGGGGGCGTACAATGAGCAGTTCTTC